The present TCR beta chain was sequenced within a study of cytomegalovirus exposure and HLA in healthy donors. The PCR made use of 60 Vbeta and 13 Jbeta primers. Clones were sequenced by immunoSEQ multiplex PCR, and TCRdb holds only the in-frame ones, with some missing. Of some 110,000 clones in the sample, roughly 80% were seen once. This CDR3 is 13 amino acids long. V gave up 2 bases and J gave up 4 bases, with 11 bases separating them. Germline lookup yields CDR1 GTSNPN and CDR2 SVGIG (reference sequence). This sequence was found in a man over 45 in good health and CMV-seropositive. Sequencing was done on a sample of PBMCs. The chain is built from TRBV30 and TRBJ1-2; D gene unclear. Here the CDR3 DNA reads TGTGCCTGGAGTCCGCCAGTGATCTATGGCTACACCTTC. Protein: CAWSPPVIYGYTF.